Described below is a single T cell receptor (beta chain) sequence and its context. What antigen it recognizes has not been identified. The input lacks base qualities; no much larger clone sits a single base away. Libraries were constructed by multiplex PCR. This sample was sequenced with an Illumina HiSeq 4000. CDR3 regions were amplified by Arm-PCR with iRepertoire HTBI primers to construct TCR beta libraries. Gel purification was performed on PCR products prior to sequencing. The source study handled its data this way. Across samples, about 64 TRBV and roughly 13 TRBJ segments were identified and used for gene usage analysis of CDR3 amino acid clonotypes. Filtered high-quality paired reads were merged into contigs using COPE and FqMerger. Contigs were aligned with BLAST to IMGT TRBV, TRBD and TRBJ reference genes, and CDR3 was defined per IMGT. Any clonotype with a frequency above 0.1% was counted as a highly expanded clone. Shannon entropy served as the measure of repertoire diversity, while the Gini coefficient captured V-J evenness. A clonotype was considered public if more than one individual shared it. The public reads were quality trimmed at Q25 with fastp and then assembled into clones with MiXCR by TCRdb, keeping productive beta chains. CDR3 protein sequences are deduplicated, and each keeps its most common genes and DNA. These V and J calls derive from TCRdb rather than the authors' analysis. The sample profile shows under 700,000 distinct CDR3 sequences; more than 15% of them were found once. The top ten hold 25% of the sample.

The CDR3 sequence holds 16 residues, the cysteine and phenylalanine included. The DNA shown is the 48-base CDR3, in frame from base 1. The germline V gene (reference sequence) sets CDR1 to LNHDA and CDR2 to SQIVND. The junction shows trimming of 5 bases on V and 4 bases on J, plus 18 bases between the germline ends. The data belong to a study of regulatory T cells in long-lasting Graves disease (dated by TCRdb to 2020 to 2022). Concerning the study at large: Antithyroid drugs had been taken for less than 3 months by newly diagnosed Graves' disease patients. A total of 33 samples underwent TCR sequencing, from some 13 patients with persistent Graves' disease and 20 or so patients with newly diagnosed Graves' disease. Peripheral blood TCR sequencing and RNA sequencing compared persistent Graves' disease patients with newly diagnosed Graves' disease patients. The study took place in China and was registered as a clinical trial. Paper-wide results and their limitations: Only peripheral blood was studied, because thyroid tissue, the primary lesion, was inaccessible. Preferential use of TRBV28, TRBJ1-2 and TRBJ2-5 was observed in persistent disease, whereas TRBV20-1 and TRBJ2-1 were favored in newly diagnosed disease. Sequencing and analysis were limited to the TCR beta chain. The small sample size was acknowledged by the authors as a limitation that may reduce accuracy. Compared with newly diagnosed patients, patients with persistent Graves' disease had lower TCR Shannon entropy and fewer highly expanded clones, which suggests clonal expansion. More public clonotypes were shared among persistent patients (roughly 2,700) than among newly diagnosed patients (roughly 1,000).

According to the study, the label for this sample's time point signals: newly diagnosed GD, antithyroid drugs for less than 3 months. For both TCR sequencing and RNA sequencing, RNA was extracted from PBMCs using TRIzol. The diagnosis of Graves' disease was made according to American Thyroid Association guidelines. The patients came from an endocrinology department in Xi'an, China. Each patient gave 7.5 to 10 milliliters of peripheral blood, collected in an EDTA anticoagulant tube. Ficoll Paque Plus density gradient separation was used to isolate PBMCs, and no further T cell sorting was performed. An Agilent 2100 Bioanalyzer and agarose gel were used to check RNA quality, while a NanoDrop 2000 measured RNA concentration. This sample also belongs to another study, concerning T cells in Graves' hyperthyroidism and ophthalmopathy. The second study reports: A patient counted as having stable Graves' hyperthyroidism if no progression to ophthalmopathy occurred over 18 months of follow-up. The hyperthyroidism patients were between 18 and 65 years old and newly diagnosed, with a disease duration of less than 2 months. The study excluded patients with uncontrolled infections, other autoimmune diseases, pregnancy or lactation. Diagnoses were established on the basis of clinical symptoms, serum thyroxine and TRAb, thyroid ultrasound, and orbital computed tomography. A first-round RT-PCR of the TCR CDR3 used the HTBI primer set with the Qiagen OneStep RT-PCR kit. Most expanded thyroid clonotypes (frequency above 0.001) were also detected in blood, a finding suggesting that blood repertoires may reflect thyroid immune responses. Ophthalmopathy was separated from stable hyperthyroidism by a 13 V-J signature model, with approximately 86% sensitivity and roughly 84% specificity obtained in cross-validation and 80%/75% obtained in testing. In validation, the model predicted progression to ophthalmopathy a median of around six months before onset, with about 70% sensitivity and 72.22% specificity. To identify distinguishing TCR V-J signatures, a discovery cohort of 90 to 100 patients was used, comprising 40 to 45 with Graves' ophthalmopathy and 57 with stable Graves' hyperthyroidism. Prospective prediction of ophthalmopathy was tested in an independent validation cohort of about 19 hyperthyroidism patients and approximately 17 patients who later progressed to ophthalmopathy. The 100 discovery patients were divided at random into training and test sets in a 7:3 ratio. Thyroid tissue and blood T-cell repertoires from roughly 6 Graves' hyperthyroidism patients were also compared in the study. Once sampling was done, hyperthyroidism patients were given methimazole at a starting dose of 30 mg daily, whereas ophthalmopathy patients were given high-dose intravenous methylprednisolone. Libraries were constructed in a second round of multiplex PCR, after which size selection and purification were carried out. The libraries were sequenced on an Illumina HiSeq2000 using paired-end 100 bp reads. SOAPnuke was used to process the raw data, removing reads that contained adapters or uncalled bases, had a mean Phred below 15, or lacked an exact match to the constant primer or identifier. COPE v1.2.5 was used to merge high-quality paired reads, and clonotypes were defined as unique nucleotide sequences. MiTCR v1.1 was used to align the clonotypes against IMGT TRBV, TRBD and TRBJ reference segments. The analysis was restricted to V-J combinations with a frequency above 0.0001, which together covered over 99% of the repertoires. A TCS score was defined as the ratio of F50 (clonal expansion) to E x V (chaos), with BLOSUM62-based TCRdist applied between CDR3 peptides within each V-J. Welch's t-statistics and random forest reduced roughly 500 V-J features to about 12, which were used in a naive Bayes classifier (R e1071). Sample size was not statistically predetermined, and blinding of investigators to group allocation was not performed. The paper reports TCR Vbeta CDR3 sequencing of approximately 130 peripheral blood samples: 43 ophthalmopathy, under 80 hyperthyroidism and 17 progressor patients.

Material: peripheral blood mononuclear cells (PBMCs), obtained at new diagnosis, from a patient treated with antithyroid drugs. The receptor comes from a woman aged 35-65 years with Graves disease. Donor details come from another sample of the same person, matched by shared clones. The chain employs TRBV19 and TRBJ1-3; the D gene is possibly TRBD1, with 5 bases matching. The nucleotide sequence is TGTGCCAGTAGTGCCCGAGGCAGGGCAACCGGAAACACCATATATTTT. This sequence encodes CASSARGRATGNTIYF. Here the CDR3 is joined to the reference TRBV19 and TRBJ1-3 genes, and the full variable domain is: DGGITQSPKYLFRKEGQNVTLSCEQNLNHDAMYWYRQDPGQGLRLIYYSQIVNDFQKGDIAEGYSVSREKKESFPLTVTSAQKNPTAFYLCASSARGRATGNTIYFGEGSWLTVV.